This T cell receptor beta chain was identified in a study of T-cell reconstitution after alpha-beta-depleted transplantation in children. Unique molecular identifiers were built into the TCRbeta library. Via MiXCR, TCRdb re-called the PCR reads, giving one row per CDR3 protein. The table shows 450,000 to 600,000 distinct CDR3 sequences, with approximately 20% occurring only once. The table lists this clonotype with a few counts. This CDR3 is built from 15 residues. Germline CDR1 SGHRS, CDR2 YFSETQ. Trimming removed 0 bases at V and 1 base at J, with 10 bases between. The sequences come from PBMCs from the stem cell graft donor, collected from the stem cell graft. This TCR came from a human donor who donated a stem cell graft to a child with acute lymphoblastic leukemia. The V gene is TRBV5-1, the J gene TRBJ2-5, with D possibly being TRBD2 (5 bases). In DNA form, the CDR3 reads TGCGCCAGCAGCTTGGAAGGGAGCCCCCAAGAGACCCAGTACTTC. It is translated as CASSLEGSPQETQYF. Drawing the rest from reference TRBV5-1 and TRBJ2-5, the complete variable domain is KAGVTQTPRYLIKTRGQQVTLSCSPISGHRSVSWYQQTPGQGLQFLFEYFSETQRNKGNFPGRFSGRQFSNSRSEMNVSTLELGDSALYLCASSLEGSPQETQYFGPGTRLLVL.